The source of this TCR beta chain is a study of CD4 T cells in relation to SARS-CoV-2 and coronaviruses. Overall study: The negative reference was HIV-1 Nef peptide pool or peptide-free culture.

As for this clone: Its antigen is still unknown.

Profiling relied on immunoSEQ multiplex PCR, and the TCRdb table lists in-frame clones only, not all of them. The table has more than 25,000 clones, 73% seen once. Before the COVID-19 pandemic, during about 2010-2019, CD4+ T cells were taken from unexposed donors. CD4+ T cells were isolated from the cells after around 11 days of culture. Unexposed-donor CD4+ T cells were probed with SARS-CoV-2 S/N and four cold-coronavirus spikes, cells permitting. The CDR3 is 15 residues long. Trimming stripped 1 base from V and 4 bases from J, with 8 bases between. Per germline, CDR1 SGHDN and CDR2 FVKESK. Input material: CD4+ T cells from PBMCs, cultured in vitro. The chain combines TRBV14 with TRBJ2-6; the D gene is possibly TRBD2 (5 bases). The receptor comes from a human donor in good health. The CDR3 coding sequence is TGTGCCAGCAGCCAAGGAGGGTTCGGGGCCAACGTCCTGACTTTC. Its translation is CASSQGGFGANVLTF. Filled out from reference TRBV14 and TRBJ2-6, the complete variable domain reads EAGVTQFPSHSVIEKGQTVTLRCDPISGHDNLYWYRRVMGKEIKFLLHFVKESKQDESGMPNNRFLAERTGGTYSTLKVQPAELEDSGVYFCASSQGGFGANVLTFGAGSRLTVL.